Given below is one T cell receptor beta chain in context. These data originate in a study of blood T cells in healthy people across ages. The CDR3 is 15 residues long. J was trimmed by 6 bases and V by 5 bases; bases with no gene match: 10. Primers used in a second PCR of roughly 6 to 11 cycles were a sample-barcoded 5' primer and a J-beta primer mix. A tag from a template-switch adaptor with 12 random nucleotides marked each cDNA molecule. Each single sample gave us at least 3 million CDR3-containing paired-end reads. A single record per CDR3 protein comes from TCRdb applying MiXCR to the 5' RACE reads. The data hold around 1,700,000 distinct CDR3 sequences, with about 28% observed a single time. The sample, approximately 10 milliliters of peripheral blood, was drawn from each donor.

The V gene is TRBV12-3 or TRBV12-4, the J gene TRBJ1-5; 7 bases agree with TRBD1. Sequences were obtained from blood. This TCR was sampled from a woman in her thirties in good health. The CDR3 here is CASSAWTGLVQPQHF. The CDR3 region has the DNA TGTGCCAGCAGTGCTTGGACAGGTTTGGTTCAGCCCCAGCATTTT.